This T cell receptor beta chain was captured by sequencing in a study of CD8+ T cells in alopecia areata listed by TCRdb under 2018. In the study overall: Treated patients were enrolled in an open-label pilot trial of oral tofacitinib at 5 to 10 mg twice daily for moderate-to-severe alopecia areata. Clonality in the scalp was compared among normal scalp (n=4), patchy alopecia areata scalp (n=8), and alopecia totalis/universalis scalp (n=8). The RNA source kit depended on sample type: the PAXgene miRNA kit for fixed scalp, the miRNeasy kit for PBMCs, and the RNeasy kit for mouse skin. Tofacitinib-treated patients had biopsies at baseline and at 4 and 24 weeks of treatment, with a later scalp biopsy in several patients. TCRbeta CDR3 regions were amplified by immunoSEQ multiplex PCR using 35 Vbeta forward and 13 Jbeta reverse primers. In humans, TCRbeta sequencing was performed on scalp tissue and on sorted CD4+ and CD8+ peripheral blood T cells from healthy controls and from patients with patchy or totalis/universalis alopecia areata. To study T cell clonal expansion in alopecia areata, the researchers applied high-throughput TCRbeta sequencing to both the C3H/HeJ mouse model and human patients. Tofacitinib was given for 6 to 18 months, followed by 6 months of follow-up off drug to assess delayed response and recurrence.

Findings and caveats that apply to the study as a whole: Resident alphabeta T cells in normal human skin are also sequenced, complicating scalp TCR repertoire analysis, unlike mouse skin dominated by gammadelta T cells. Shared TCR sequences between patients were less evident than in mice, which may be partly attributable to HLA diversity in the patient population. Higher clonality and more expanded CD8+ clones were observed in lesional scalp than in normal scalp, particularly in alopecia totalis/universalis, a finding suggestive of antigenic drive.

Details on this clone: Its antigen is not yet known. No base-level quality is on record; no much larger clone is a single base apart.

Per the germline V gene, MNHEY is the CDR1 and SVGAGI is the CDR2. Taken from cysteine to phenylalanine, the CDR3 has 11 residues. The DNA shown is the 33-base CDR3, in frame from base 1. At the junction V is shortened by 9 bases and J by 2 bases, with 8 bases in between. Explained via the paper, the time point label denotes: baseline before oral tofacitinib. From alopecia areata patients, peripheral blood was collected along with lesional scalp punch biopsies. After PBMCs were isolated by density centrifugation and stained for CD3, CD4 and CD8, a FACSAria was used to sort CD4+ and CD8+ T cells. Libraries were built with the immunoSEQ multiplex PCR assay. For TCR sequencing, RNA was extracted from every sample and reverse transcribed into cDNA to serve as template. SuperScript III was used for first-strand cDNA synthesis, primed with a 2:1 mix of oligo-dT and random hexamers. Amplification bias was assessed with a synthetic immune receptor repertoire, and residual bias was removed computationally. The authors' analysis ran thus. Raw reads were preprocessed for error removal, and CDR3 was defined according to IMGT conventions as running from the conserved cysteine to phenylalanine. Clonality was computed as 1 minus the Shannon entropy, with the entropy normalized by log2 of the number of productive unique TCRs. Whether each scalp clone was CD4 or CD8 was inferred by checking scalp TCRbeta sequences against the CD4 and CD8 repertoires from sorted blood. Not all clones reach the TCRdb copy of this immuneACCESS table, which keeps in-frame sequences only. Checked studies attribute under half of the gap to unresolved V genes and leave the rest unexplained. V and J calls and clone size are those listed in that table; D and trimming were worked out from the DNA. For this sample the table gives some 130,000 clones, of which roughly 58% were detected only once. Together, the top ten hold roughly 4.5% of the sample.

Sequenced material: CD4+ T cells sorted from blood, taken at week 0. The chain joins TRBV6-5 to TRBJ2-7, with TRBD2 tentatively as D gene (5 bases match). The sequence was obtained from a human donor with alopecia areata. The CDR3 corresponds to CASLGTYEQYF. The nucleotides read TGTGCCAGTCTCGGGACCTACGAGCAGTACTTC.